The present T cell receptor beta chain was sequenced within a study of T cell responses to AZD1222 COVID-19 vaccine. Study-level results: Clonal diversity was possibly underestimated, and white British individuals and females predominated among donors.

Germline V gives CDR1 MNHEY, CDR2 SMNVEV (reference sequence). The J segment lost 6 bases and the V segment lost 8 bases, leaving 5 bases of the junction unmatched. This CDR3 comprises 13 residues. About this clone itself: Its antigen remains unknown.

TCRdb's table, derived via immunoSEQ multiplex PCR, lists solely in-frame clones and lacks some. The sample carries about 120,000 clones, about 90% recorded once. The rearrangement links TRBV27 to TRBJ1-5, with 9 positions matching TRBD1. The TCR sequence derives from an adult in good health. The material was peripheral blood, obtained on day 0 of AZD1222 vaccination. CDR3 sequence reads: CASGNRGLQPQHF. The CDR3 nucleotides are TGTGCCAGCGGAAACAGGGGGCTTCAGCCCCAGCATTTT.